This T cell receptor beta chain was identified in a study of OX40 agonist ivuxolimab in advanced cancers. This clone has a single count. Antigen: not known. V was shortened by 3 bases and J by 0 bases, with 15 bases between the two germline ends. Germline V CDR1 and CDR2: KGHSH, LQKENI. This CDR3 spans 17 amino acids. Method: immunoSEQ multiplex PCR; TCRdb's copy keeps in-frame clones and lacks some. The sample carries about 48,000 clones, around nine tenths recorded once. The study sampled blood at baseline, cycle 4 day 1, and cycle 7 day 1. Whole-study findings and limits: The CD4+ and CD8+ T cells in the blood had expanded clonally by week 6 at 0.1 to 3.0 mg/kg.

The TCR originated in an adult with an advanced solid tumor such as melanoma, head and neck, liver or kidney cancer. The chain joins TRBV18 to TRBJ2-4; TRBD1 might be the D (5 bases). This specimen was CD4+ or CD8+ T cells sorted from blood, taken in a trial of the OX40 agonist ivuxolimab. CDR3 sequence: CASSPEKTGIAKNIQYF. In nucleotides, the CDR3 is TGTGCCAGCTCACCGGAAAAAACAGGAATAGCCAAAAACATTCAGTACTTC. The entire variable domain, with the rest obtained from reference TRBV18 and TRBJ2-4, is as follows: NAGVMQNPRHLVRRRGQEARLRCSPMKGHSHVYWYRQLPEEGLKFMVYLQKENIIDESGMPKERFSAEFPKEGPSILRIQQVVRGDSAAYFCASSPEKTGIAKNIQYFGAGTRLSVL.